These T cell receptor beta chains were read from a single sample in a study of a mutant IDH1 vaccine in newly diagnosed glioma. Profiling relied on immunoSEQ multiplex PCR, and the TCRdb table lists in-frame clones only, not all of them. The sample has 24,000 or so clones, about four fifths seen once. No cognate antigen is known for these TCRs. The material sequenced was PBMCs, taken from a glioma patient whose treatment included an IDH1 peptide vaccine. These receptors were collected from a man between 40 and 49 years old with glioma. Each CDR3 is given with its conserved first and last residue. A D gene is named only where the DNA matches it firmly. Rows may omit the clone size; those that give it use once, few, many or a size class.

v_gene: TRBV6-1; abundance: NA; d_gene: NA; j_gene: TRBJ1-3; CDR3nt: TGTGCCAGCACCGGGGGGGGCACGGGAGGAAACACCATATATTTT; CDR3aa: CASTGGGTGGNTIYF
v_gene: TRBV2; abundance: NA; d_gene: TRBD1; j_gene: TRBJ1-4; CDR3nt: TGTGCCAGCAGGACACAGGGGGCGGGGGAAAAACTGTTTTTT; CDR3aa: CASRTQGAGEKLFF
v_gene: TRBV13; abundance: NA; d_gene: NA; j_gene: TRBJ1-2; CDR3nt: TGTGCCAGCAGCCGTGGTTTTGTGGGGGACGATAACTATGGCTACACCTTC; CDR3aa: CASSRGFVGDDNYGYTF
v_gene: TRBV27; abundance: NA; d_gene: TRBD1; j_gene: TRBJ2-5; CDR3nt: TGTGCCAGCAGTTTTTCAGGGGGCCTGGAGACCCAGTACTTC; CDR3aa: CASSFSGGLETQYF
v_gene: TRBV9; abundance: NA; d_gene: TRBD1; j_gene: TRBJ2-1; CDR3nt: TGTGCCAGCAGCGTAGGCCAAGGGGGCCCTTCCTACAATGAGCAGTTCTTC; CDR3aa: CASSVGQGGPSYNEQFF
v_gene: TRBV29-1; abundance: few; d_gene: TRBD2; j_gene: TRBJ2-3; CDR3nt: TGCAGCGTTTTGGGACTAGCGGGTCGCACAGATACGCAGTATTTT; CDR3aa: CSVLGLAGRTDTQYF
v_gene: TRBV14; abundance: NA; d_gene: NA; j_gene: TRBJ2-7; CDR3nt: TGTGCCAGCAGCCCCCGCGGTCTTGCGGCCTACGAGCAGTACTTC; CDR3aa: CASSPRGLAAYEQYF
v_gene: TRBV10-2; abundance: NA; d_gene: NA; j_gene: TRBJ1-5; CDR3nt: TGCGCCAGCAGCTTTGCTGGGGATAGCAATCAGCCCCAGCATTTT; CDR3aa: CASSFAGDSNQPQHF
v_gene: TRBV5-1; abundance: once; d_gene: TRBD1; j_gene: TRBJ2-1; CDR3nt: TGCGCCAGCAGCCTTGGGACAGCTTACAATGAGCAGTTCTTC; CDR3aa: CASSLGTAYNEQFF
v_gene: TRBV2; abundance: NA; d_gene: TRBD1; j_gene: TRBJ1-1; CDR3nt: TGTGCCAGCGTGGATTCCGGGACAGGGCTCACTGAAGCTTTCTTT; CDR3aa: CASVDSGTGLTEAFF
v_gene: TRBV2; abundance: NA; d_gene: TRBD1; j_gene: TRBJ2-5; CDR3nt: TGTGCCAGCAGGAAACAGGGGGCGGGAGAGACCCAGTACTTC; CDR3aa: CASRKQGAGETQYF
v_gene: TRBV9; abundance: few; d_gene: TRBD2; j_gene: TRBJ2-3; CDR3nt: TGTGCCAGCAGGAAAACTAGCGGGCGCACAGATACGCAGTATTTT; CDR3aa: CASRKTSGRTDTQYF
v_gene: TRBV25-1; abundance: NA; d_gene: NA; j_gene: TRBJ2-7; CDR3nt: TGTGCCAGCAGTGAGAAGGGGAGCGGGTACGAGCAGTACTTC; CDR3aa: CASSEKGSGYEQYF
v_gene: TRBV29-1; abundance: NA; d_gene: NA; j_gene: TRBJ1-4; CDR3nt: TGCAGCGTTGAAGGGGCGCTTGAAAAACTGTTTTTT; CDR3aa: CSVEGALEKLFF